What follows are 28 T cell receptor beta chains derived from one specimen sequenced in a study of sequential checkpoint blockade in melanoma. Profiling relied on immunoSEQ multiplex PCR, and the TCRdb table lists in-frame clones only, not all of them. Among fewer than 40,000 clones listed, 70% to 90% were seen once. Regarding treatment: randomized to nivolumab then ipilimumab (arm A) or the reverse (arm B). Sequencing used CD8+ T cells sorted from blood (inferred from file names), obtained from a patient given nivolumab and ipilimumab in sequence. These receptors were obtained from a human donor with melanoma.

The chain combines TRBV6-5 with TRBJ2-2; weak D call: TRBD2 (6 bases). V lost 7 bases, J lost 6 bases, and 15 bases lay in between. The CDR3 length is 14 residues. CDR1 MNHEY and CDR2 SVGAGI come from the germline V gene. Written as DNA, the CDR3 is TGTGCCAGCAATCCAACTAGCTTCGCCGGGGAGCTGTTTTTT. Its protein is CASNPTSFAGELFF.

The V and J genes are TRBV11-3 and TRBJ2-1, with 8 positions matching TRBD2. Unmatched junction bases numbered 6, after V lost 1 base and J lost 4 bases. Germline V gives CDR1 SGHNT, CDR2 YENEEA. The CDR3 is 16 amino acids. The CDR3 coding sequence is TGTGCCAGCAGCTTAGCCCCCGGGACTAGATACAATGAGCAGTTCTTC. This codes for CASSLAPGTRYNEQFF.

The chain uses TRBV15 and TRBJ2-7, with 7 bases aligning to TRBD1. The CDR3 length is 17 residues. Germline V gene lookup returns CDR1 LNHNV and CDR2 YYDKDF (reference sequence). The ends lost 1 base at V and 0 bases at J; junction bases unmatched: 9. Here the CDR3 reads CATSRGVGTASSYEQYF. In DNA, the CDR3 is TGTGCCACCAGCAGAGGTGTAGGGACAGCAAGCTCCTACGAGCAGTACTTC.

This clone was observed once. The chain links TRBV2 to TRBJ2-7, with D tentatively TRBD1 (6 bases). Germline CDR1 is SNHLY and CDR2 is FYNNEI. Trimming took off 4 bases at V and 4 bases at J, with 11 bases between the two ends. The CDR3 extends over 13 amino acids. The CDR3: CASSGGGLYEQYF. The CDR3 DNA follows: TGTGCCAGCAGTGGTGGGGGCCTGTACGAGCAGTACTTC.

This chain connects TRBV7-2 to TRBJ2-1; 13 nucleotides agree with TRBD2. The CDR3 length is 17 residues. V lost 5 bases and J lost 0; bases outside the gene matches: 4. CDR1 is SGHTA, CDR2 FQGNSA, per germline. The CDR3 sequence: CASSAGTSGNSYNEQFF. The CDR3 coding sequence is TGTGCCAGCAGCGCTGGGACTAGCGGGAACTCCTACAATGAGCAGTTCTTC.

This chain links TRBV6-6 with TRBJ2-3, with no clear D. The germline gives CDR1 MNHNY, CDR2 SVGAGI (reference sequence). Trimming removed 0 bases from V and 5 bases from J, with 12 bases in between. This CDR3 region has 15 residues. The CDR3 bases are TGTGCCAGCAGTTACTCGGGCTACCCAAGAGATACGCAGTATTTT. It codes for CASSYSGYPRDTQYF.

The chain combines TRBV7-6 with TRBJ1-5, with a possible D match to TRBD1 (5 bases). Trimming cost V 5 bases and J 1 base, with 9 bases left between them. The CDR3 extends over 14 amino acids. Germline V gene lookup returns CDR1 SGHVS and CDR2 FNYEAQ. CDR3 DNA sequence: TGTGCCAGCAGCCCCCGACAGAGCAATCAGCCCCAGCATTTT. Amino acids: CASSPRQSNQPQHF.

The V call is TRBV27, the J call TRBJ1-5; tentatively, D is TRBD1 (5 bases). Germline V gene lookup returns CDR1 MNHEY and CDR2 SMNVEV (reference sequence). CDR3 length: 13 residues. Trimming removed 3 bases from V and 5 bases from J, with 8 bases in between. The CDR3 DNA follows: TGTGCCAGCAGTTTTGGACACCATCAGCCCCAGCATTTT. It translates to CASSFGHHQPQHF.

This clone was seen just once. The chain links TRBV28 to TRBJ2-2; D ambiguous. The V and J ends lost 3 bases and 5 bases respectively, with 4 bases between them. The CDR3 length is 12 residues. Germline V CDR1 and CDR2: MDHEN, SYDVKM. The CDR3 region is CASSFRTGELFF. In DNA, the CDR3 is TGTGCCAGCAGTTTCCGGACCGGGGAGCTGTTTTTT.

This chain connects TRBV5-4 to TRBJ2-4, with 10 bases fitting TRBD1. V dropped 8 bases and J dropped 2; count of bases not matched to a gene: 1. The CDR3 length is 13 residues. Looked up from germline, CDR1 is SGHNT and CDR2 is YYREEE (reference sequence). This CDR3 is CARDRGSKNIQYF. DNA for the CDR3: TGTGCCAGGGACAGGGGGTCCAAAAACATTCAGTACTTC.

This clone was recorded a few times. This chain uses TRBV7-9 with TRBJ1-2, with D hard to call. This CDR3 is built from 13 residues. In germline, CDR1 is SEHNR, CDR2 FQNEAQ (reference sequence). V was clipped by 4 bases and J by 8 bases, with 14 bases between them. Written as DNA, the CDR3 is TGTGCCAGCAGCTCTGGGGAGTTCGAGGGCTACACCTTC. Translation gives CASSSGEFEGYTF.

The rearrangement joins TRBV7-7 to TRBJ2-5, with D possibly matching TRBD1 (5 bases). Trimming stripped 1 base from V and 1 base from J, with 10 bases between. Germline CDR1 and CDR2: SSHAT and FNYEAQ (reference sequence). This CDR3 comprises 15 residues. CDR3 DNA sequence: TGTGCCAGCAGCTTAGTTGACAGAGGCCAAGAGACCCAGTACTTC. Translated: CASSLVDRGQETQYF.

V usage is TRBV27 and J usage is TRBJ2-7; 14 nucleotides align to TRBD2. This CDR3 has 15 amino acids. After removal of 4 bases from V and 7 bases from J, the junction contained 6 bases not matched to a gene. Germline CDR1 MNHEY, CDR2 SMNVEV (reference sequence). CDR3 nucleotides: TGTGCCAGCAGTTCAAGACTAGCGGGAGGGCGGGAGCAGTACGTC. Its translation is CASSSRLAGGREQYV.

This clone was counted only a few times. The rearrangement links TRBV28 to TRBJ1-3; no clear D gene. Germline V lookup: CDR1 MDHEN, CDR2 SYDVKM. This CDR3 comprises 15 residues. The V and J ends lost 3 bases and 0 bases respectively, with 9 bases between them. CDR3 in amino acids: CASSFAGNSGNTIYF. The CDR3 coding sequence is TGTGCCAGCAGTTTTGCGGGGAACTCTGGAAACACCATATATTTT.

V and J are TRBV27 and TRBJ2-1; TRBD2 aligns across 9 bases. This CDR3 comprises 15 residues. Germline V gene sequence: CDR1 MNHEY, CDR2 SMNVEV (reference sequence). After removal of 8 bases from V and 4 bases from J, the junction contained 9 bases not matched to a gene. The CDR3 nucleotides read TGTGCCAGCGAGACAGTAGCGGGAGCATACAATGAGCAGTTCTTC. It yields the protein CASETVAGAYNEQFF.

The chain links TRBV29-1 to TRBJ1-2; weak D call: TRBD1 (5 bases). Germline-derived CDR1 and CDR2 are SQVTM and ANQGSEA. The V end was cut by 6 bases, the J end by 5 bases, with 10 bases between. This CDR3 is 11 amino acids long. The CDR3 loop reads CSVERGYGYTF. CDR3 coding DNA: TGCAGCGTGGAACGGGGGTATGGCTACACCTTC.

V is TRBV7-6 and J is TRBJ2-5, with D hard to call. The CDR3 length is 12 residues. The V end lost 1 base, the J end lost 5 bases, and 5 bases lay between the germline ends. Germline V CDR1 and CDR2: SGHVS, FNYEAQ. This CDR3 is CASSLGSETQYF. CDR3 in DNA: TGTGCCAGCAGCTTAGGTTCGGAGACCCAGTACTTC.

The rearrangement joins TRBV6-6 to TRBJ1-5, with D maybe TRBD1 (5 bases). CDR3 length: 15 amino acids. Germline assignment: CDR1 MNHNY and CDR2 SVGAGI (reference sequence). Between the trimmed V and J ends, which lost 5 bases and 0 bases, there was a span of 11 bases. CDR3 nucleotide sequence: TGTGCCAGCAGTCCTCGACAGTTTAGCAATCAGCCCCAGCATTTT. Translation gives CASSPRQFSNQPQHF.

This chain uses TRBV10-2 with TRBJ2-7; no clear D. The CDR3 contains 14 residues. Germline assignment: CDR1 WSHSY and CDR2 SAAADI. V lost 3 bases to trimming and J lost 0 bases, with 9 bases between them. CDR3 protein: CASSEDSFSYEQYV. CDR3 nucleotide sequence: TGCGCCAGCAGTGAAGACTCTTTCTCCTACGAGCAGTACGTC.

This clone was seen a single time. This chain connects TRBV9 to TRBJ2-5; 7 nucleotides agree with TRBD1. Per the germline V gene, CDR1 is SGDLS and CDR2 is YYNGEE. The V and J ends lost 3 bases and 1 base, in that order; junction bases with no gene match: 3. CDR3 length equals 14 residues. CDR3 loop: CASSAQGTQETQYF. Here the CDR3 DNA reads TGTGCCAGCAGCGCACAGGGGACCCAAGAGACCCAGTACTTC. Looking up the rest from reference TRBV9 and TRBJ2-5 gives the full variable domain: DSGVTQTPKHLITATGQRVTLRCSPRSGDLSVYWYQQSLDQGLQFLIQYYNGEERAKGNILERFSAQQFPDLHSELNLSSLELGDSALYFCASSAQGTQETQYFGPGTRLLVL.

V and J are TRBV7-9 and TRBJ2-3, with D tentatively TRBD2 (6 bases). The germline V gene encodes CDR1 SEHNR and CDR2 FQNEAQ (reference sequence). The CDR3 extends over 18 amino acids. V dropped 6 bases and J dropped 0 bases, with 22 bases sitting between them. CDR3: CASSHLLGGDGSTDTQYF. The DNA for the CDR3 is TGTGCCAGCAGTCACCTCCTGGGGGGAGATGGGAGCACAGATACGCAGTATTTT.

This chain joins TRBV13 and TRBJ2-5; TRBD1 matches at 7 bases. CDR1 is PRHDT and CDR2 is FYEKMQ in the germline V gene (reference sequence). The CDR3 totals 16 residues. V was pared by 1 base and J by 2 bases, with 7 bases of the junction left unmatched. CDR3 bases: TGTGCCAGCAGCTTAGACGGGGACAGCACACAAGAGACCCAGTACTTC. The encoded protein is CASSLDGDSTQETQYF.

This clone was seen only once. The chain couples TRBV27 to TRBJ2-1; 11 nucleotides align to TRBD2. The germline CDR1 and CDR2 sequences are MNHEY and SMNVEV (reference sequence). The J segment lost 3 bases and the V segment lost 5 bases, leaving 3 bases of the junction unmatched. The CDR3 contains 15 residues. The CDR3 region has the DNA TGTGCCAGCAGTATACTAGCGGGAGTCTACAATGAGCAGTTCTTC. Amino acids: CASSILAGVYNEQFF.

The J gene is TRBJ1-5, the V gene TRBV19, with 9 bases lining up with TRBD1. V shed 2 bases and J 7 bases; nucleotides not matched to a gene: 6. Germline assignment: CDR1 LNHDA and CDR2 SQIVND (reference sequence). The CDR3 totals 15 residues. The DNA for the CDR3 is TGTGCCAGTAGTATATCAGGACAGGGGCAACAGCCCCAGCATTTT. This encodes CASSISGQGQQPQHF.

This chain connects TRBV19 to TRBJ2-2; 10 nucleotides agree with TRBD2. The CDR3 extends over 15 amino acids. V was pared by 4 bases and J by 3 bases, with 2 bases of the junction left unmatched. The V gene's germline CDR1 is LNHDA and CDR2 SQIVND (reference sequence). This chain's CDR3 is CASSTTSGHTGELFF. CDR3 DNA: TGTGCCAGTAGTACGACTAGCGGGCACACCGGGGAGCTGTTTTTT.

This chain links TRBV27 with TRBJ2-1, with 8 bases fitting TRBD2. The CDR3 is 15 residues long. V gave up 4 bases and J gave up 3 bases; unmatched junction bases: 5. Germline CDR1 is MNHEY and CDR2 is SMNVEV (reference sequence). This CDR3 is CASSSGLGLYNEQFF. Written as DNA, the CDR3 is TGTGCCAGCAGTTCGGGACTAGGGCTCTACAATGAGCAGTTCTTC.

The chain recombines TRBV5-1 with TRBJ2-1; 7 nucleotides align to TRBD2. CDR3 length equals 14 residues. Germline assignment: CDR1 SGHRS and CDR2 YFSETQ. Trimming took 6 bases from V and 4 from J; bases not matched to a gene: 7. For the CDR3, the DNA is TGCGCCAGCACCATTAGCGGGCTTTACAATGAGCAGTTCTTC. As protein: CASTISGLYNEQFF.

CDR3 sequence (DNA): TGTGCCAGCAGCCGGACAGGGGGCTTTGAAGCTTTCTTT. Encoded protein: CASSRTGGFEAFF. The genes are TRBV7-9 and TRBJ1-1, with 11 bases identical to TRBD1. J lost 7 bases, V lost 5 bases, and 3 bases had no gene match. Per germline, CDR1 SEHNR and CDR2 FQNEAQ (reference sequence). CDR3 size: 13 residues. Based on the CDR3 plus reference TRBV7-9 and TRBJ1-1, the full variable domain is DTGVSQNPRHKITKRGQNVTFRCDPISEHNRLYWYRQTLGQGPEFLTYFQNEAQLEKSRLLSDRFSAERPKGSFSTLEIQRTEQGDSAMYLCASSRTGGFEAFFGQGTRLTVV.